The 32 T cell receptor beta chains reported below all come from one sample, sequenced in a study of early T cells in non-severe SARS-CoV-2 infection. MiXCR, applied by TCRdb to the 5' RACE reads, yields one record per CDR3 protein. Of about 100,000 distinct CDR3 sequences listed, approximately 13% were seen once; the top ten hold around 2.5%. The sequenced sample consisted of whole blood. The receptors were sampled from an adult who was a healthcare worker with PCR-confirmed SARS-CoV-2 infection or an uninfected control (not recorded which).

This clonotype has a count of ten or more. J is TRBJ2-3 and V is TRBV5-1; 7 bases match TRBD1. The germline CDR1 and CDR2 sequences are SGHRS and YFSETQ. Losses at the gene ends were 1 base for V and 0 bases for J; bases not matched to a gene: 2. The CDR3 totals 15 residues. This CDR3 reads CASSLRTGSTDTQYF. CDR3 DNA sequence: TGCGCCAGCAGCTTGCGGACAGGAAGCACAGATACGCAGTATTTT.

This clonotype was recorded at least ten times. The chain employs TRBV28 and TRBJ2-3; D possibly corresponds to TRBD1 (6 bases). The CDR3 extends over 17 amino acids. Germline CDR1 is MDHEN and CDR2 is SYDVKM. V was trimmed by 5 bases and J by 1 base, leaving 19 bases between them. The CDR3 DNA is TGTGCCAGCAGTCCGACAGGTCGGGCAACCCGCACAGATACGCAGTATTTT. This encodes CASSPTGRATRTDTQYF.

This sequence joins TRBV29-1 and TRBJ2-7; 7 bases are a match to TRBD2. Germline assignment: CDR1 SQVTM and CDR2 ANQGSEA. The CDR3 length is 14 residues. Trimming cost V 6 bases and J 4 bases; bases outside gene matches: 12. The CDR3 nucleotides are TGCAGCGTAGAAACCCCGGGACTAAAGTACGAGCAGTACTTC. Amino acid sequence: CSVETPGLKYEQYF.

The chain links TRBV5-8 to TRBJ1-3; D gene uncertain. V gave up 2 bases and J gave up 0 bases, with 12 bases separating them. The CDR3 has 16 residues. Germline V CDR1 and CDR2: SGHTS, YDEGEE. CDR3 sequence reads: CASSFIVASSGNTIYF. The CDR3 nucleotides read TGTGCCAGCAGCTTTATTGTTGCCTCCTCTGGAAACACCATATATTTT.

This clonotype was observed a few times. The V and J genes are TRBV28 and TRBJ1-5; tentative D call: TRBD1 (5 bases). Deletions cut 7 bases from V and 7 bases from J, with 14 bases between. The CDR3 has 13 residues. Germline CDR1 MDHEN, CDR2 SYDVKM. In nucleotides, the CDR3 is TGTGCCAGCACCGGTCAGGGTGGACAGCCCCAGCATTTT. It yields the protein CASTGQGGQPQHF.

This clonotype was observed a few times. Just one base apart from a much larger clone, this may be a read error. The V gene is TRBV9, the J gene TRBJ1-1; no reliable D call. The CDR3 extends over 13 amino acids. From germline, CDR1 is SGDLS and CDR2 YYNGEE. The CDR3 region is CAGSVVGNTEAFF. The CDR3 region has the DNA TGTGCCGGCAGCGTAGTAGGTAACACTGAAGCTTTCTTT.

In its sample, this clonotype was seen a few times. The J gene is TRBJ2-3, the V gene TRBV6-2 or TRBV6-3; maybe TRBD2 (6 bases). Deletions cut 5 bases from V and 3 bases from J, with 12 bases between. The CDR3 runs to 14 residues. Germline CDR1 MNHEY, CDR2 SVGEGT. Written as DNA, the CDR3 is TGTGCCAGCAGTATGGGGGAGGCAACAGATACGCAGTATTTT. Its protein is CASSMGEATDTQYF.

This clonotype has a handful of counts. The chain employs TRBV20-1 and TRBJ2-5; D is perhaps TRBD2 (5 bases). Germline CDR1 and CDR2: DFQATT and SNEGSKA (reference sequence). The length of the CDR3 is 14 residues. V lost 3 bases to trimming and J lost 5 bases, with 16 bases between them. The DNA of the CDR3 is TGCAGTGCTAGCTTGGACGGGGTCGGGGAGACCCAGTACTTC. Translating it yields CSASLDGVGETQYF.

V is TRBV12-2 and J is TRBJ1-2; the table's D call, TRBD1, was not checked against the DNA. TRBV12-2 is shown as a pseudogene. This CDR3 contains 16 residues. Here the CDR3 DNA reads TGTGCAAGTCGCTACCTAGGGCGGACAGGGGTCGATGGCTACACCTTC. Residues: CASRYLGRTGVDGYTF.

This clonotype appeared a few times. The chain carries TRBV18 and TRBJ1-4, with D tentatively TRBD1 (6 bases). The CDR3 is made up of 20 amino acids. The V and J ends lost 1 base and 6 bases respectively, with 27 bases between them. Germline loops: CDR1 KGHSH, CDR2 LQKENI. CDR3: CASSPRSLTGPGDPHEKLFF. For the CDR3, the DNA is TGTGCCAGCTCACCACGGAGCCTAACAGGGCCGGGAGACCCACATGAAAAACTGTTTTTT.

This clonotype showed up many times. J is TRBJ1-1 and V is TRBV5-1; D gene unclear. V shed 1 base and J shed 1 base, with 8 bases lying between them. CDR3 length: 14 amino acids. Germline assignment: CDR1 SGHRS and CDR2 YFSETQ. For the CDR3, the DNA is TGCGCCAGCAGCTTGTATCGGGGGAACACTGAAGCTTTCTTT. It codes for CASSLYRGNTEAFF.

The rearrangement uses TRBV27 and TRBJ2-7, with D unresolved. V was cut by 3 bases and J by 6 bases, with 15 bases left in between. The CDR3 has 14 amino acids. Germline V gives CDR1 MNHEY, CDR2 SMNVEV (reference sequence). The DNA for the CDR3 is TGTGCCAGCAGTTTGCGGTCATCAAAGAGCGAGCAGTACTTC. Its translation is CASSLRSSKSEQYF.

This clonotype was counted many times. V gene TRBV5-4 combines with J gene TRBJ2-1; a weak D match, TRBD2 (6 bases). Germline CDR1 SGHNT, CDR2 YYREEE (reference sequence). The CDR3 runs 15 residues. Trimming took 5 bases from V and 4 from J, leaving 16 bases between them. For the CDR3, the DNA is TGTGCCAGCAGGCCTGACACCGGGACTTACAATGAGCAGTTCTTC. Its protein product is CASRPDTGTYNEQFF.

DNA of the CDR3: TGTGCCAGCAGCTTGGCCTGGGGCAATGAGCAGTTCTTC. Amino acid sequence: CASSLAWGNEQFF. The chain uses TRBV5-5 and TRBJ2-1; D unresolved. The CDR3 has 13 residues. In germline, CDR1 is SGHKS, CDR2 YYEKEE (reference sequence). The germline V and J ends were trimmed by 0 bases and 6 bases, with 7 bases remaining between them.

There are many counts of this clonotype. The chain couples TRBV7-6 to TRBJ2-2; 7 nucleotides align to TRBD1. CDR3 length equals 16 residues. Germline CDR1 SGHVS, CDR2 FNYEAQ. The V segment lost 1 base and the J segment 4 bases; nucleotides outside the gene matches: 6. The CDR3 DNA reads as TGTGCCAGCAGCTTAGGTGCAGGGGGTGGCACCGGGGAGCTGTTTTTT. This codes for CASSLGAGGGTGELFF.

This clonotype was seen ten or more times. V gene TRBV20-1 combines with J gene TRBJ2-1; no clear D. Germline V CDR1 and CDR2: DFQATT, SNEGSKA (reference sequence). This CDR3 is built from 13 residues. The V gene lost 5 bases and the J gene lost 8 bases, with 16 bases spanning the gap. The CDR3 loop reads CSAERPDGDEQFF. DNA of the CDR3: TGCAGTGCTGAGAGACCTGACGGTGATGAGCAGTTCTTC.

This clonotype was seen more than once but under ten times. The rearrangement joins TRBV29-1 to TRBJ2-1; no firm D call. The V gene lost 6 bases and the J gene lost 8 bases, with 20 bases spanning the gap. CDR3 length equals 14 residues. The germline CDR1 and CDR2 sequences are SQVTM and ANQGSEA. CDR3 sequence: CSVVYRAFWDEQFF. The CDR3 DNA sequence: TGCAGCGTCGTTTACCGGGCCTTTTGGGATGAGCAGTTCTTC.

There are many counts of this clonotype. The V call is TRBV7-8, the J call TRBJ2-1; TRBD1 matches at 7 bases. This CDR3 contains 16 residues. Germline V CDR1 and CDR2: SGHVS, FQNEAQ. V gave up 5 bases and J gave up 2 bases; unmatched junction bases: 9. The CDR3 DNA sequence: TGTGCCAGCAGCACCAGACAGGGAGCGGCCTACAATGAGCAGTTCTTC. Translation: CASSTRQGAAYNEQFF.

A word on this clonotype: A read error may be the cause here, since a much bigger clone is one base away. The chain employs TRBV19 and TRBJ1-6, with 9 bases aligning to TRBD1. This CDR3 is built from 13 residues. Germline V gene sequence: CDR1 LNHDA, CDR2 SQIVND (reference sequence). CDR3 amino acids: CTSTQDRGSPLHF. DNA for the CDR3: TGTACCAGTACCCAGGACAGGGGTTCACCCCTCCACTTT.

This clonotype was detected ten times or more. The chain links TRBV28 to TRBJ1-1; D is undetermined. Germline CDR1 reads MDHEN; CDR2 reads SYDVKM. The V gene lost 7 bases and the J gene lost 8 bases, with 14 bases spanning the gap. This CDR3 region has 12 residues. The CDR3 bases are TGTGCCAGCAAACTTAAGACGGGCGAAGCTTTCTTT. Translating gives CASKLKTGEAFF.

V and J are TRBV20-1 and TRBJ2-5; the match to TRBD2 covers 8 bases. V gave up 6 bases and J gave up 1 base; unmatched junction bases: 7. In germline, CDR1 is DFQATT, CDR2 SNEGSKA (reference sequence). The CDR3 has 14 residues. In nucleotides, the CDR3 is TGCAGTGCCCTCTCGGGGGGGCGCCAAGAGACCCAGTACTTC. This gives the protein CSALSGGRQETQYF.

This clonotype showed up many times. V is TRBV11-2 and J is TRBJ2-2; 11 nucleotides align to TRBD1. The CDR3 extends over 15 amino acids. From germline, CDR1 is SGHAT and CDR2 FQNNGV. Trimming took 9 bases from V and 4 from J; bases not matched to a gene: 7. This CDR3 is CASTGQGASTGELFF. The CDR3 bases are TGTGCCAGTACAGGACAGGGGGCTAGCACCGGGGAGCTGTTTTTT.

The V call is TRBV18, the J call TRBJ1-1; 8 bases match TRBD1. This CDR3 spans 16 amino acids. The V and J ends lost 3 bases and 0 bases, in that order; junction bases with no gene match: 6. Germline values: CDR1 KGHSH, CDR2 LQKENI. The CDR3 nucleotides read TGTGCCAGCTCACCCGGGACAGGACCAATGAACACTGAAGCTTTCTTT. Translation: CASSPGTGPMNTEAFF.

On this clonotype: A much more abundant neighbour one base away suggests this may be a read error. V and J are TRBV20-1 and TRBJ1-2; D remains ambiguous. In germline, CDR1 is DFQATT, CDR2 SNEGSKA (reference sequence). This CDR3 comprises 11 residues. Trimming took 4 bases from V and 5 from J, leaving 8 bases between them. CDR3 nucleotide sequence: TGCAGTGCTATCTTGGGATATGGCTACACCTTC. Its protein is CSAILGYGYTF.

This clonotype was detected many times. The gene calls are TRBV24-1 and TRBJ1-4, with TRBD1 identical over 9 bases. J was trimmed by 8 bases and V by 5 bases; bases with no gene match: 11. This CDR3 contains 16 residues. Germline-derived CDR1 and CDR2 are KGHDR and SFDVKD. The chain's CDR3 is CATSGGEGQGREKLFF. Here the CDR3 DNA reads TGTGCCACCAGTGGGGGCGAGGGACAGGGTCGGGAAAAACTGTTTTTT.

This clonotype was counted between two and nine times. The chain is built from TRBV7-6 and TRBJ2-7; D call uncertain. The CDR3 spans 12 residues. V lost 3 bases and J 12 bases, leaving 15 bases between the germline ends. Germline V gene sequence: CDR1 SGHVS, CDR2 FNYEAQ. The CDR3 DNA reads TGTGCCAGCAGCTTTCCTGGAGATCGTGTGTACTTC. Amino acids: CASSFPGDRVYF.

The genes are TRBV2 and TRBJ2-7; 9 bases line up with TRBD2. V dropped 8 bases and J dropped 0; count of bases not matched to a gene: 8. Germline CDR1 and CDR2: SNHLY and FYNNEI. CDR3 size: 15 residues. CDR3 sequence (DNA): TGTGCCAGCGGAGACAGCGGGGGGTACTCCTACGAGCAGTACTTC. Translated, it gives CASGDSGGYSYEQYF.

The sample holds a few counts of this clonotype. This chain links TRBV20-1 with TRBJ2-6; D is perhaps TRBD1 (7 bases). CDR3 length: 18 amino acids. The V gene lost 5 bases and the J gene lost 0 bases, with 20 bases spanning the gap. The V gene's germline CDR1 is DFQATT and CDR2 SNEGSKA (reference sequence). CDR3 region: CSAGLPGQISSGANVLTF. CDR3 sequence (DNA): TGCAGTGCTGGACTACCGGGACAGATTAGCTCTGGGGCCAACGTCCTGACTTTC.

The gene calls are TRBV7-9 and TRBJ2-1; 10 nucleotides agree with TRBD2. The CDR3 totals 15 residues. Per germline, CDR1 SEHNR and CDR2 FQNEAQ (reference sequence). After removal of 7 bases from V and 3 bases from J, the junction contained 6 bases not matched to a gene. Here the CDR3 reads CASNKAGGSYNEQFF. The CDR3 DNA follows: TGTGCCAGCAACAAAGCGGGGGGGAGCTACAATGAGCAGTTCTTC.

This clonotype came up many times. The CDR3 region has the DNA TGCGCCAGCAGCTTGGAAGGCCCCCAGGGGTCCTATGGCTACACCTTC. This translates into CASSLEGPQGSYGYTF. The chain combines TRBV5-1 with TRBJ1-2, with D possibly TRBD1 on 6 matching bases. Germline V gene data show CDR1 as SGHRS and CDR2 as YFSETQ. The CDR3 runs 16 residues. The V and J ends lost 0 bases and 4 bases respectively, with 16 bases between them.

This clonotype was seen many times. The V gene is TRBV12-3 or TRBV12-4, the J gene TRBJ2-1; possibly TRBD1 or TRBD2 for D (5 bases each). V was pared by 2 bases and J by 4 bases, with 18 bases between. This CDR3 comprises 17 residues. This CDR3 is CASSLFGGGPTYNEQFF. The CDR3 DNA reads TGTGCCAGCAGTTTATTCGGTGGGGGACCCACTTACAATGAGCAGTTCTTC.

This clonotype came up many times. This chain joins TRBV27 and TRBJ2-2; D gene uncertain. Trimming stripped 3 bases from V and 2 bases from J, with 10 bases between. The CDR3 covers 15 residues. CDR1 is MNHEY and CDR2 is SMNVEV in the germline V gene (reference sequence). CDR3 amino acids: CASSLIRLNTGELFF. In nucleotides, the CDR3 is TGTGCCAGCAGTTTGATCAGGCTAAACACCGGGGAGCTGTTTTTT.